This T cell receptor beta chain was identified in a study of blood T cell repertoires in COVID-19. Across the study: Italy, Spain and the United States were the sources of the convalescent and acute COVID-19 samples. In each case, the material was cDNA or gDNA derived from T cells, B-cell-depleted T cells, or PBMCs.

There are 11 residues in the CDR3. Germline CDR1 SQVTM, CDR2 ANQGSEA. The V end lost 6 bases, the J end lost 4 bases, and 7 bases lay between the germline ends. Authors' processing steps: Quantification of nucleated cells was approximated via reference gene primer amplification. Sequencing used immunoSEQ multiplex PCR; TCRdb keeps in-frame clones, though not all of them. V and J calls plus clone size are reproduced from that table; the DNA served to infer D and trimming. Of around 230,000 clones detected, around 80% appear once; the ten largest clones hold around 8.7%. Sequencing used peripheral blood. The origin of this receptor is a woman aged 45 to 65 with acute or convalescent COVID-19. The chain links TRBV29-1 to TRBJ2-1; D unresolved. The CDR3 here is CSVHIYNEQFF. The CDR3 nucleotides are TGCAGCGTGCACATTTACAATGAGCAGTTCTTC.